Included here is one TCR beta chain sequence, with context. Trimming pared 7 bases from V and 3 bases from J, leaving 9 bases between. Germline V lookup: CDR1 LNHDA, CDR2 SQIVND (reference sequence). CDR3 size: 12 residues. This sample is drawn from a study of technical replicates of blood from a handful of donors. The method was immunoSEQ multiplex PCR; TCRdb's version includes in-frame clones alone and lacks a portion of them. The sample lists just over 95,000 clones, approximately 96% occurring once. Sequencing input: T cells isolated from PBMCs. This chain joins TRBV19 and TRBJ1-2; D ambiguous. This TCR came from a human donor in good health. CDR3 loop: CASTQDYYGYTF. The DNA for the CDR3 is TGTGCCAGTACGCAGGACTACTATGGCTACACCTTC.